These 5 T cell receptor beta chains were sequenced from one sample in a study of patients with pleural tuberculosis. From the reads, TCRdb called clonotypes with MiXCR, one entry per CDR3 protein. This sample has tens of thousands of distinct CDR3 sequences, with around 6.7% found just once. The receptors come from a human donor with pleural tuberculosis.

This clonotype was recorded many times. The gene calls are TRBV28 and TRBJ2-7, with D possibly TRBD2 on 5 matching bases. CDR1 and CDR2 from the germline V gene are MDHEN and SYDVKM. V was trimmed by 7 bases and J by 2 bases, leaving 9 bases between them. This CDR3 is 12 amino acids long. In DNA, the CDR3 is TGTGCCAGCAAGAGCGGACCCTACGAGCAGTACTTC. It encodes CASKSGPYEQYF.

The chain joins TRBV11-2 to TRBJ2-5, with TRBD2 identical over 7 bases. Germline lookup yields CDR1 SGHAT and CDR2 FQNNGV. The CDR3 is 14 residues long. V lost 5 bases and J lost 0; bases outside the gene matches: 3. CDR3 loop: CASSLLANQETQYF. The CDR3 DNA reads TGTGCCAGCAGCCTACTAGCGAACCAAGAGACCCAGTACTTC.

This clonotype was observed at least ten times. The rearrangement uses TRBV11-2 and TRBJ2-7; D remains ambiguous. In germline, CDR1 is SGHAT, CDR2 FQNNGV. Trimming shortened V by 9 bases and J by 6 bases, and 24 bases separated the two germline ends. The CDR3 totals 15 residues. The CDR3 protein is CARMSLHRIPLEQYV. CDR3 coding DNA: TGTGCCAGGATGTCATTACATAGGATCCCCCTCGAGCAGTACGTC.

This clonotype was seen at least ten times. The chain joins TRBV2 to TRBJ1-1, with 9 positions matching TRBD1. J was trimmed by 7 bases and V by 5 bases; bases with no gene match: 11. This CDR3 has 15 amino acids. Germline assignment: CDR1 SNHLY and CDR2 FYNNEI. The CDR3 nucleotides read TGTGCCAGCAGTAGACAGGGGGAAAGTAGCAGTGAAGCTTTCTTT. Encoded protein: CASSRQGESSSEAFF.

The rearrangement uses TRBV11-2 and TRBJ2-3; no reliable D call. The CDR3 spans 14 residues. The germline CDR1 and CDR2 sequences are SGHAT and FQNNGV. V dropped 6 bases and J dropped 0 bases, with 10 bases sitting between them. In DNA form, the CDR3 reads TGTGCCAGCAGTGGTTCCGGTAGCACAGATACGCAGTATTTT. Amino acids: CASSGSGSTDTQYF.